This TCR beta chain was recovered during a study of neurological immune-mediated disorders. The team produced cDNA through 5'RACE using 10-nucleotide random UMIs. Via MiXCR, TCRdb re-called the 5' RACE reads, giving one row per CDR3 protein. The sample holds around 44,000 distinct CDR3 sequences, approximately 2.4% seen once. Whole-study results and caveats: Subjects shared no identical expanded-clone CDR3 amino acid sequences, suggesting private TCR-beta repertoires in all groups. The greatest degree of TCR clonal expansion was observed in HTLV-1-associated myelopathy, with the lowest in multiple sclerosis, below that of healthy controls.

The V gene lost 4 bases and the J gene lost 5 bases, with 18 bases spanning the gap. The germline CDR1 and CDR2 sequences are SGHRS and YFSETQ. The CDR3 has 16 amino acids. This clonotype was seen repeatedly, ten times or more. Its antigen is not identified. 2 million unsorted PBMCs were stored in RNAlater at -80 °C before RNA extraction. This chain joins TRBV5-1 and TRBJ2-2, with D possibly matching TRBD2 (5 bases). Sequencing input: PBMCs. The TCR comes from a man aged 30 to 39 with multiple sclerosis. In DNA, the CDR3 is TGCGCCAGCAGCCCCCCGAGCGGTCGGCCGACCGGGGAGCTGTTTTTT. Its protein is CASSPPSGRPTGELFF.